This record looks at one T cell receptor (beta chain) sequence and its context. Its antigen is unknown. Per-base quality was not reported, and no clone a single base away is much larger than it. The data belong to a study of OX40 agonist ivuxolimab in advanced cancers. Background for the entire study: Ivuxolimab was an agonistic, fully human IgG2 monoclonal antibody directed against OX40 (CD134), a costimulatory receptor. Partial responses were achieved by three dose-escalation patients, of whom one had hepatocellular carcinoma and two had cutaneous melanoma. The paper reports the monotherapy dose-escalation portion (N = 52 patients) of the phase I ivuxolimab trial. The point of sequencing TCRbeta in the periphery was to test whether ivuxolimab changed TCR sequence diversity and drove clonal T-cell expansion. Prior anti-PD-1, anti-PD-L1 or anti-CTLA-4 therapy was permitted, and checkpoint inhibitors had been received by about two fifths of dose-escalation patients. In the dose-escalation cohort, around four fifths of patients were male, and the mean age was roughly 56 years with a range of about 20 to 90. Intravenous ivuxolimab was administered to patients every 2 weeks at six dose levels: 0.01, 0.1, 0.3, 1.5, 3 and 10 mg/kg. Of the approximately 53 patients in dose escalation, about 20 had hepatocellular carcinoma, roughly 15 had melanoma, 9 had renal cell carcinoma and 9 had head and neck cancer. The paper as a whole reports these results and caveats: Partial responders in the 0.1-3.0 mg/kg groups had among the lowest normalized peripheral clonal expansion, especially among CD8+ T cells. At doses of 0.1 to 3.0 mg/kg, clonal expansion of both CD4+ and CD8+ blood T cells was observed from baseline to week 6. Low levels of normalized T-cell clonal expansion were also shown by some nonresponding patients. The antigen specificity of the clonally expanded peripheral T cells was not determined. After ivuxolimab, more expanded clones were found on average in CD8+ T cells than in CD4+ T cells.

Measured from the cysteine to the phenylalanine, the CDR3 is 13 residues long. Just CDR3 DNA is preserved here, 39 bases in frame from base 1. A distance of 6 bases separates the germline ends of V and J, which lose 3 bases and 6 bases respectively. From a lookup of the germline V gene, CDR1 and CDR2 are LGHNA and YNFKEQ. The trial excluded patients who had a history of autoimmune disease or who were on systemic immunosuppression. Peripheral blood for TCR sequencing was drawn from every dose cohort at baseline, at cycle 4 day 1 and at cycle 7 day 1. The samples were taken from a phase I, first-in-human, multicenter, open-label dose-escalation trial of ivuxolimab. Adults with locally advanced or metastatic melanoma, renal cell, hepatocellular, or head and neck squamous cell carcinoma were enrolled in the trial. Before TCR sequencing, CD4+ T cells and CD8+ T cells were sorted from peripheral blood as separate populations.

Genomic DNA was extracted from sorted cells for sequencing of the TCRbeta CDR3 region. The immunoSEQ Assay was used to sequence the TCRbeta CDR3 regions. TCRdb provides this immuneACCESS table in a form limited to in-frame rearrangements. Some clones are lacking; in checked studies, under half of them reflect an unresolved V gene, and why the rest are absent is not known. The sample includes some 100,000 clones, with more than 80% observed a single time. 4.5% to 5.5% of the sample rests with the top ten. The input for sequencing was CD4+ or CD8+ T cells sorted from blood, taken in a trial of the OX40 agonist ivuxolimab. This receptor was taken from an adult with an advanced solid tumor such as melanoma, head and neck, liver or kidney cancer. The chain links TRBV4-2 with TRBJ1-6, with the identity of the D gene unclear. The CDR3 is CASSQGINSPLHF. The nucleotide sequence reads TGTGCCAGCAGCCAGGGTATTAATTCACCCCTCCACTTT.